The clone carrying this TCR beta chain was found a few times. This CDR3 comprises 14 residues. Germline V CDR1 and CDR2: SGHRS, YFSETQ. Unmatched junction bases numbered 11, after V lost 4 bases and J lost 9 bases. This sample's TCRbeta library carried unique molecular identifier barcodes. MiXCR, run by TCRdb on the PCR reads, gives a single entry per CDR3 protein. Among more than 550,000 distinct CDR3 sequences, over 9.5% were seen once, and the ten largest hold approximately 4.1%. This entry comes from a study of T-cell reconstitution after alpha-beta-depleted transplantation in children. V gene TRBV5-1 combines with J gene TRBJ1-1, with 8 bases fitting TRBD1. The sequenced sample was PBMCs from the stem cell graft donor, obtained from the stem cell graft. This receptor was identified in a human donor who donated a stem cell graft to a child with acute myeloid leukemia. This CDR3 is CASSLEGTGLKAFF. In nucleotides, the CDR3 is TGCGCCAGCAGCCTAGAAGGGACAGGCCTCAAAGCTTTCTTT.